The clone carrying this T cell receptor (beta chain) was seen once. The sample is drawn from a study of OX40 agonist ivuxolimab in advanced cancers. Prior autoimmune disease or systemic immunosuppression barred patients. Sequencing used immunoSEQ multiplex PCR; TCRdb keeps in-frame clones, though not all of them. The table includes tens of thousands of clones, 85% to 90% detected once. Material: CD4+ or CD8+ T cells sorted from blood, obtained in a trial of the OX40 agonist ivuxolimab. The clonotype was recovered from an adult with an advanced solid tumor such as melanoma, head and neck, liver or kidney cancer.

This CDR3 is CASSVAGVLAGYNEQFF. The CDR3 region has the DNA TGTGCCAGCAGCGTAGCGGGGGTGCTAGCGGGCTACAATGAGCAGTTCTTC. The J gene is TRBJ2-1, the V gene TRBV9, with 8 bases fitting TRBD2. The V segment lost 0 bases and the J segment 3 bases; nucleotides outside the gene matches: 8. Looked up from germline, CDR1 is SGDLS and CDR2 is YYNGEE. The CDR3 is 17 residues long.